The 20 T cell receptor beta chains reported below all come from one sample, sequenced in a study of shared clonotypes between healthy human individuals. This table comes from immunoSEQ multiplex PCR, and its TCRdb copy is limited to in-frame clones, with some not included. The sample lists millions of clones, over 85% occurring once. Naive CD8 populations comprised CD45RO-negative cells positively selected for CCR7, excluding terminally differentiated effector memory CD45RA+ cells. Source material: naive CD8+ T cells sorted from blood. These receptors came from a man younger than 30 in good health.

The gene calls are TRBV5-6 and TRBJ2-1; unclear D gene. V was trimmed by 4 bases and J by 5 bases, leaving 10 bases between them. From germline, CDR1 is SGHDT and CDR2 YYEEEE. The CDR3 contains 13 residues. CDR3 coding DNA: TGTGCCAGCAGCCCGGACGGAAACAATGAGCAGTTCTTC. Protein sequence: CASSPDGNNEQFF.

CDR3 amino acids: CASDRESYEQYF. Here the CDR3 DNA reads TGTGCCAGCGACAGGGAATCCTACGAGCAGTACTTC. This sequence joins TRBV2 and TRBJ2-7; 7 nucleotides match TRBD1. This CDR3 is built from 12 residues. Germline CDR1 is SNHLY and CDR2 is FYNNEI. The V segment lost 8 bases and the J segment 1 base; nucleotides outside the gene matches: 2.

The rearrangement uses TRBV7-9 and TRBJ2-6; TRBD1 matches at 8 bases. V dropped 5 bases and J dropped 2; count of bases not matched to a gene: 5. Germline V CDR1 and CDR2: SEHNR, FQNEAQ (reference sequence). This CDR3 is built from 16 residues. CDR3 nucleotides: TGTGCCAGCAGCCCTATACAGGGGGCTGGGGCCAACGTCCTGACTTTC. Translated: CASSPIQGAGANVLTF.

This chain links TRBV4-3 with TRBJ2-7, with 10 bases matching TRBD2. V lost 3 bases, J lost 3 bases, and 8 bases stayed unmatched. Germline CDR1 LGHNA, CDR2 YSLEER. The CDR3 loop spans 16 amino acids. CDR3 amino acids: CASSQARTSGYYEQYF. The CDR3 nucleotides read TGCGCCAGCAGCCAGGCGAGGACTAGCGGTTACTACGAGCAGTACTTC.

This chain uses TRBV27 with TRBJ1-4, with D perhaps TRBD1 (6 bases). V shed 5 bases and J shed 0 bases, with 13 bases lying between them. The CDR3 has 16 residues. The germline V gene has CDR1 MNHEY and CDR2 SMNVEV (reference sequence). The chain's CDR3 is CASSAGQLSTNEKLFF. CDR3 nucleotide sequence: TGTGCCAGCAGTGCAGGACAGCTCTCAACTAATGAAAAACTGTTTTTT.

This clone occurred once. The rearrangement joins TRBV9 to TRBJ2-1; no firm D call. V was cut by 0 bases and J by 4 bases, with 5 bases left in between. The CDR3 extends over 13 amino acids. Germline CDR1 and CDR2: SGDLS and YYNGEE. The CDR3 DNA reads TGTGCCAGCAGCGTAGGCAAGTACAATGAGCAGTTCTTC. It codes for CASSVGKYNEQFF.

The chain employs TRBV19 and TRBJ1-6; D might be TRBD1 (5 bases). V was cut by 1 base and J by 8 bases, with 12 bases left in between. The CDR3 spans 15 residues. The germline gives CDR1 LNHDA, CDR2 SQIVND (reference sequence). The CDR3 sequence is CASSIVPGSDSPLHF. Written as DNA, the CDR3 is TGTGCCAGTAGTATAGTACCAGGGTCGGATTCACCCCTCCACTTT.

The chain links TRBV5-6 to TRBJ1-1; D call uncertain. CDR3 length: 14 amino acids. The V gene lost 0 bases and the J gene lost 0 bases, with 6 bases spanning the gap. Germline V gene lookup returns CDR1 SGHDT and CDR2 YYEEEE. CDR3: CASSLEPMNTEAFF. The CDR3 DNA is TGTGCCAGCAGCTTGGAGCCCATGAACACTGAAGCTTTCTTT.

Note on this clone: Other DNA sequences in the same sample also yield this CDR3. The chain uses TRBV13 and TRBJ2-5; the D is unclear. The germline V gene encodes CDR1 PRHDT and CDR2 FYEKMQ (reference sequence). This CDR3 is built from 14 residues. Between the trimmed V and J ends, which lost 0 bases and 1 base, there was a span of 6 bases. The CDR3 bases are TGTGCCAGCAGCTTAGGACTCGTCCAAGAGACCCAGTACTTC. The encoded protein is CASSLGLVQETQYF.

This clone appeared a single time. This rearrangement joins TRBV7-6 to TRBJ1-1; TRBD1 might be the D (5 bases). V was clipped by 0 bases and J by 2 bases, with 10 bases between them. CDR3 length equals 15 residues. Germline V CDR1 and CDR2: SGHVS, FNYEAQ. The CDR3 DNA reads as TGTGCCAGCAGCTTAGCGGCAGGACATAACACTGAAGCTTTCTTT. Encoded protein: CASSLAAGHNTEAFF.

CDR3 sequence: CASSLLGVAGVSAYEQYF. CDR3 sequence (DNA): TGTGCCAGCAGCCTCTTAGGGGTAGCGGGAGTCAGTGCCTACGAGCAGTACTTC. V usage is TRBV27 and J usage is TRBJ2-7, with TRBD2 matching 9 bases. With 6 bases clipped from V and 2 bases from J, the junction kept 17 bases outside the gene matches. Germline assignment: CDR1 MNHEY and CDR2 SMNVEV (reference sequence). The CDR3 consists of 18 residues.

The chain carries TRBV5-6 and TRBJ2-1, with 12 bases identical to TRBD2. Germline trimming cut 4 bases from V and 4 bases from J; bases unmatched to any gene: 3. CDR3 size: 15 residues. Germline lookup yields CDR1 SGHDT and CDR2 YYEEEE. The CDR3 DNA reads TGTGCCAGCAGCGAGGGACTAGCGGGTTACAATGAGCAGTTCTTC. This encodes CASSEGLAGYNEQFF.

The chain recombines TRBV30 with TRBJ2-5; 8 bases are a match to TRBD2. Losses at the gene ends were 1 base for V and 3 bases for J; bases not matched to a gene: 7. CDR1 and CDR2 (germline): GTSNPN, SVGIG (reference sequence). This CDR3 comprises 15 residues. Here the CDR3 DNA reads TGTGCCTGGAGTGAGGTACTAGCGGCTAAAGAGACCCAGTACTTC. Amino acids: CAWSEVLAAKETQYF.

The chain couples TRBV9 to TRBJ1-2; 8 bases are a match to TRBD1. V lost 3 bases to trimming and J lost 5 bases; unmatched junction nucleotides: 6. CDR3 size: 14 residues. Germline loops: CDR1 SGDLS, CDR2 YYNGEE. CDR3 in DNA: TGTGCCAGCAGCGGACAGGGGTTGGTGTATGGCTACACCTTC. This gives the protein CASSGQGLVYGYTF.

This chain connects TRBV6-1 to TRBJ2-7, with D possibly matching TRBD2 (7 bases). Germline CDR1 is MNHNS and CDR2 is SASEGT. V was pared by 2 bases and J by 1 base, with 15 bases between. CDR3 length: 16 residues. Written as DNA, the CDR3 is TGTGCCAGCAGTGAAAGGGGGGGGATGGATTCCTACGAGCAGTACTTC. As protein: CASSERGGMDSYEQYF.

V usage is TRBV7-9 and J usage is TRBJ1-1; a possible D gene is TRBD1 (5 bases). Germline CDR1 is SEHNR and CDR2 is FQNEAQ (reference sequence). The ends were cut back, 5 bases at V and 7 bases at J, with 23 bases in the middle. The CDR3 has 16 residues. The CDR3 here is CASSPPEGPIVNEAFF. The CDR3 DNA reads TGTGCCAGCAGCCCACCGGAGGGACCCATTGTTAATGAAGCTTTCTTT.

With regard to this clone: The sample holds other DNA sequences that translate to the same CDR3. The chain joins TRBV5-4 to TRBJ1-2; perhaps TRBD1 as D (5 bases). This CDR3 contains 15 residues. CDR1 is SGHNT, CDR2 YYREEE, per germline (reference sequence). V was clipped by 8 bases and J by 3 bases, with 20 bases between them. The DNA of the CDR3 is TGTGCCAGTAGCAAACCTACCGGGACGGACTATGGCTACACCTTC. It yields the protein CASSKPTGTDYGYTF.

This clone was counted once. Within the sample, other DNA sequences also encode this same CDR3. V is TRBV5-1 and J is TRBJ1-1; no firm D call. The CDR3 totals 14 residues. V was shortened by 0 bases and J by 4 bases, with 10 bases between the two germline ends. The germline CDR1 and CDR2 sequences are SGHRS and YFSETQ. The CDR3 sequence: CASSLGPGGTEAFF. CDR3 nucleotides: TGCGCCAGCAGCTTGGGGCCCGGAGGCACTGAAGCTTTCTTT. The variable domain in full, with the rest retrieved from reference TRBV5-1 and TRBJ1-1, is KAGVTQTPRYLIKTRGQQVTLSCSPISGHRSVSWYQQTPGQGLQFLFEYFSETQRNKGNFPGRFSGRQFSNSRSEMNVSTLELGDSALYLCASSLGPGGTEAFFGQGTRLTVV.

The CDR3: CASTPTGGQDEQYF. CDR3 DNA: TGTGCCAGCACTCCGACAGGGGGCCAGGACGAGCAGTACTTC. The chain combines TRBV27 with TRBJ2-7; TRBD1 agrees at 10 bases. V lost 7 bases to trimming and J lost 5 bases; unmatched junction nucleotides: 8. The CDR3 covers 14 residues. Germline CDR1 reads MNHEY; CDR2 reads SMNVEV (reference sequence).

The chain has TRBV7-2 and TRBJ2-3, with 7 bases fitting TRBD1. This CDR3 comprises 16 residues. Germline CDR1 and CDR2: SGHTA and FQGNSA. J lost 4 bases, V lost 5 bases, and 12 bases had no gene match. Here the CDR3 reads CASSTRQGPIADTQYF. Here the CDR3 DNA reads TGTGCCAGCAGCACGAGACAGGGCCCAATCGCAGATACGCAGTATTTT.